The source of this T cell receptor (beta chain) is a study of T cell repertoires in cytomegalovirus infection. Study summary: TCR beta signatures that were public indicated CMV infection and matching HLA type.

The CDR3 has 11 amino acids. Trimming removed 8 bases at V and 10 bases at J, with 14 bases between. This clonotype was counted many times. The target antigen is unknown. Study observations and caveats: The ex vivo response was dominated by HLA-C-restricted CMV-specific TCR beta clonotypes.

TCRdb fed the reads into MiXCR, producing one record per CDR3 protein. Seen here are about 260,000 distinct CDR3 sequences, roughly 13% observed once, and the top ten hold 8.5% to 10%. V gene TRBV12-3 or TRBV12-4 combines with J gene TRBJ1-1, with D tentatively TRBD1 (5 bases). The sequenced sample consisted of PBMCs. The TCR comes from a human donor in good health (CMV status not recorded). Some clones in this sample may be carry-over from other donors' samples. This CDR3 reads CASRGRGGAFF. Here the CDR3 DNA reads TGTGCCAGCCGAGGTCGGGGGGGAGCTTTCTTT.